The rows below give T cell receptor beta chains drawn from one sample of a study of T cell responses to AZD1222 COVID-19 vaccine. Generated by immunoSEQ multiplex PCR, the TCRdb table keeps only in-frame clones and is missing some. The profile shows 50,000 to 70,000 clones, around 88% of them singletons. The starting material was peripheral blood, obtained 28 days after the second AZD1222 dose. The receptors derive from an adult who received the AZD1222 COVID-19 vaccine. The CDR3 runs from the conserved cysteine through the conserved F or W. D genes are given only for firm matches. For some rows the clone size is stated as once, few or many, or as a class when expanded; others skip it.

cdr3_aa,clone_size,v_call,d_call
CASSQPGASPPAEQYF,-,TRBV4-1,-
CASSLGAFTDTQYF,once,TRBV7-2,-
CASSLARAMNTEAFF,few,TRBV5-1,-
CASSLTMGPRTGSYEQYF,-,TRBV27,TRBD1
CASSQATGVYGYTF,-,TRBV3-1/TRBV3-2,TRBD1
CASSQGGHPNQPQHF,-,TRBV3-1/TRBV3-2,-
CASSVSGGRHTGELFF,-,TRBV9,-
CASSLLGYEQYF,-,TRBV12-3/TRBV12-4,-
CASSLMTWRDTQYF,-,TRBV7-2,-
CASSATSGLETQYF,-,TRBV11-3,TRBD2
CASSRQRPSGETQYF,few,TRBV5-1,-
CASSPGSGIHEQYF,-,TRBV18,-
CASTPPGVSKAFF,-,TRBV12-3/TRBV12-4,-
CASSFLAGGRWDTQYF,-,TRBV27,TRBD2
CASSLSGGDGYTF,-,TRBV11-2,-
CASSVDVRDGYTF,-,TRBV9,-
CASSPPGVSYNEQFF,-,TRBV18,-
CASSPRKSGRTDTQYF,-,TRBV19,-
CASSLGGPNTGELFF,-,TRBV28,-
CASSSSGNGYNEQFF,-,TRBV27,-
CASSPLVNEQYF,-,TRBV18,-
CASSFEGNQPQHF,-,TRBV27,-
CASSRQGGTGELFF,few,TRBV19,TRBD1
CASMEAYSNQPQHF,-,TRBV6-6,-
CASSYSRQENSPLHF,-,TRBV6-6,-
CASSSTGTAQETQYF,-,TRBV28,TRBD1
CASSLMGGFSYEQYF,-,TRBV7-2,-
CASSPGQGLSYYGYTF,once,TRBV5-5,TRBD1
CASQPQSGSHEQYF,-,TRBV28,TRBD2
CASSSPNFEKLFF,-,TRBV6-2/TRBV6-3,-
CASLGPHNEQFF,-,TRBV7-3,-
CASSLQGHMNTEAFF,-,TRBV7-2,-
CASSLYGTGGDGYTF,-,TRBV7-9,TRBD1
CSASADSYGYTF,once,TRBV20-1,-
CASSTREISGNEQFF,-,TRBV7-2,-
CASSSGQDPRGALHF,-,TRBV28,TRBD1
CASSQSGAIAGGYTF,-,TRBV4-1,-
CASSGEQGDQPQHF,-,TRBV2,TRBD1
CASSQDDRGTEAFF,-,TRBV3-1/TRBV3-2,TRBD1
CASSLSDYNEQFF,-,TRBV7-3,-
CASSPRANYGYTF,-,TRBV12-3/TRBV12-4,-
CASSDYGANEKLFF,-,TRBV6-1,-
CASSSPRAGNPRSGANVLTF,once,TRBV27,-
CASGEPGSTGELFF,-,TRBV6-4,-
CASSPWDPLTGELFF,-,TRBV7-2,-
CASSSFPSVNEQFF,-,TRBV11-2,-
CASSLRTSLRGTQYF,-,TRBV11-1,-
CASSFWGGQGETQYF,-,TRBV5-1,-
CASSIPGLAGAGELFF,-,TRBV5-4,TRBD2
CASSREQGQQQYF,few,TRBV19,-